These T cell receptor beta chains were read from a single sample in a study of shared T cell receptors in the human thymus. TCRdb keeps only in-frame clones here, not all; method: immunoSEQ multiplex PCR. The sample lists about 660,000 clones, over 75% seen once, with over 0.008% in the top ten. This sample was shared with a second study, whose subject was human thymus T cells.

Sequencing was carried out using thymocytes. These receptors were collected from a boy in the first two years of life with a congenital heart defect. Both conserved end residues are trimmed from each CDR3. A D gene is named only where the DNA matches it firmly.

NA	TRBV25-1	TRBJ2-2	ASSGGRDTGELF
NA	TRBV10-2	TRBJ1-5	ASSVGGQPQH
TRBD2	TRBV6-1	TRBJ2-7	ASKTSGGYEQY
TRBD1	TRBV29-1	TRBJ2-7	SVETDRVFSEQY
TRBD2	TRBV30	TRBJ2-3	AWSAGGAGGPPSSRDTQY
NA	TRBV10-1	TRBJ2-1	ASSESKDSTHEQF
TRBD2	TRBV15	TRBJ2-3	ATSRLSREGGSGRAGTDTQY
NA	TRBV7-9	TRBJ2-3	ASSLGQAGPTGTDTQY
TRBD1	TRBV20-1	TRBJ1-1	SARTGAAF
TRBD1	TRBV5-4	TRBJ1-2	ASSLTGANYGYT
TRBD2	TRBV5-4	TRBJ2-1	ASSPPGLAVRQSNEQF
TRBD2	TRBV4-3	TRBJ2-3	ASSQVSGRAGDTQY
TRBD2	TRBV5-6	TRBJ2-3	ASSLGPPSGLSTDTQY
TRBD2	TRBV10-1	TRBJ2-7	ASSETSGSSYEQY
TRBD2	TRBV2	TRBJ2-1	ASSGLLAGGRYEQF
TRBD2	TRBV25-1	TRBJ2-1	ASRSKGGLAHNEQF
TRBD1	TRBV5-1	TRBJ2-7	ASSPTGTGAYEQY
TRBD1	TRBV29-1	TRBJ2-1	SVGGTGFYNEQF
NA	TRBV7-8	TRBJ2-7	ASSLKGLIYEQY
NA	TRBV25-1	TRBJ2-3	ASSELAGGTSTDTQY
NA	TRBV6-6	TRBJ1-5	ASGIVMGNQPQH
NA	TRBV12-5	TRBJ1-2	ASGLAHRGYT
NA	TRBV5-6	TRBJ1-4	ASSLWGATNEKLF
TRBD1	TRBV5-8	TRBJ2-2	ASSLFPGQGLKPGELF
TRBD2	TRBV15	TRBJ2-5	ATGWEREGELETQY
NA	TRBV28	TRBJ2-4	ASSMRKKRAKNIQY
TRBD1	TRBV12-5	TRBJ2-3	ASGGAEGAVADTQY
NA	TRBV27	TRBJ2-2	ASSLISGVANTGELF
NA	TRBV29-1	TRBJ1-1	SVDFVRMNTEAF
NA	TRBV19	TRBJ1-1	ATRSRGGGTEAF
NA	TRBV27	TRBJ2-3	ASSWTKPPGFTDTQY
TRBD2	TRBV7-9	TRBJ2-2	ASSSLSGSPGELF
NA	TRBV5-1	TRBJ2-7	ASSLAPGSCGEQY
TRBD2	TRBV7-2	TRBJ2-1	ASSAKGLAGDNEQF
TRBD2	TRBV4-3	TRBJ2-5	ASASGRSETQY
TRBD2	TRBV10-3	TRBJ2-3	AISEGSGRAGTDTQY